The 3 T cell receptor beta chains below were found in one sample sequenced in a study of post-analysis software for immune sequencing data. Unique molecular identifiers had been added to the TCR beta cDNA libraries. TCRdb itself ran the PCR reads through MiXCR, one entry per CDR3 protein. The sample gives 750,000 to 950,000 distinct CDR3 sequences, 53% of which show up once; roughly 4.4% is in the top ten. Study conclusions and caveats: About five TRBV segments, including TRBV5-6, TRBV5-1 and TRBV20-1, were more frequent in patients than controls.

These receptors have no identified antigens. The material sequenced was blood. All receptors come from a girl between 10 and 17 years old with multiple sclerosis.

As regards this clonotype: A read error may produce the germline difference seen at one junction end. The chain joins TRBV2 to TRBJ2-3; 7 positions match TRBD1. This CDR3 spans 14 amino acids. Germline CDR1 and CDR2: SNHLY and FYNNEI. CDR3 region: CASSAGTVTDTRYF. CDR3 bases: TGTGCCAGCAGCGCCGGGACAGTCACAGATACGCGGTATTTT.

The V and J genes are TRBV19 and TRBJ2-1; D remains ambiguous. The germline gives CDR1 LNHDA, CDR2 SQIVND (reference sequence). There are 16 residues in the CDR3. Trimming removed 3 bases at V and 1 base at J, with 13 bases between. DNA of the CDR3: TGTGCCAGTAGTATGCTTACAGAGAGATCCTACAATGAGCAGTTCTTC. It translates to CASSMLTERSYNEQFF.

The chain recombines TRBV29-1 with TRBJ2-5, with D unresolved. The CDR3 extends over 12 amino acids. The V gene's germline CDR1 is SQVTM and CDR2 ANQGSEA. V lost 3 bases, J lost 5 bases, and 10 bases lay in between. CDR3 loop: CSVDIGWETQYF. In DNA form, the CDR3 reads TGCAGCGTTGATATAGGGTGGGAGACCCAGTACTTC.